Listed below are T cell receptor beta chains from one sample, sequenced in a study of OX40 agonist ivuxolimab in advanced cancers. Some clones are missing from TCRdb's copy, which holds only in-frame ones; the method was immunoSEQ multiplex PCR. The table shows roughly 32,000 clones, with roughly 85% occurring only once. This specimen consisted of CD4+ or CD8+ T cells sorted from blood, obtained in a trial of the OX40 agonist ivuxolimab. All receptors come from an adult with an advanced solid tumor such as melanoma, head and neck, liver or kidney cancer. Both conserved end residues are part of each CDR3. The D gene is left open where the match is weak. Rows give clone size only sometimes, using once, few, many, or a class for an expanded clone.

D,size,V,J,CDR3,DNA
NA,NA,TRBV21-1,TRBJ2-5,CASSKVETQYF,TGTGCCAGCAGCAAAGTAGAGACCCAGTACTTC
NA,NA,TRBV5-6,TRBJ1-4,CASSLVRREKLFF,TGTGCCAGCAGCTTGGTCCGCCGTGAAAAACTGTTTTTT
TRBD2,NA,TRBV2,TRBJ2-3,CASMNRAGHTDTQYF,TGTGCCAGCATGAATCGAGCGGGGCACACAGATACGCAGTATTTT
TRBD1,NA,TRBV9,TRBJ1-4,CASTWQGQGHEKLFF,TGTGCCAGCACCTGGCAGGGACAGGGACATGAAAAACTGTTTTTT
NA,NA,TRBV19,TRBJ2-2,CASYGGRFTGELFF,TGTGCCAGTTACGGGGGGCGCTTTACCGGGGAGCTGTTTTTT
NA,NA,TRBV30,TRBJ1-6,CAWSLGPNSPLHF,TGTGCCTGGAGTTTGGGGCCCAATTCACCCCTCCACTTT
NA,NA,TRBV7-2,TRBJ2-3,CASSPSGRVGPVTDTQYF,TGTGCCAGCAGCCCCTCTGGCAGGGTGGGGCCGGTCACAGATACGCAGTATTTT
TRBD1,few,TRBV4-1,TRBJ1-6,CASSQVSGTAKLPLHF,TGCGCCAGCAGCCAAGTTTCCGGGACAGCAAAATTACCCCTCCACTTT
TRBD2,NA,TRBV5-4,TRBJ2-3,CASSVGLAGTDTQYF,TGTGCCAGCAGCGTAGGACTAGCGGGCACAGATACGCAGTATTTT
NA,NA,TRBV5-1,TRBJ2-4,CASSGGTQGHIQYF,TGCGCCAGCAGTGGTGGGACCCAGGGGCACATTCAGTACTTC
NA,NA,TRBV5-8,TRBJ1-5,CASSFGSGNQPQHF,TGTGCCAGCAGCTTTGGATCTGGGAATCAGCCCCAGCATTTT
NA,once,TRBV11-2,TRBJ2-1,CASSLLRNEQFF,TGTGCCAGCAGCTTATTAAGAAATGAGCAGTTCTTC
NA,NA,TRBV11-2,TRBJ2-7,CASSSSRAIGPYEQYF,TGTGCCAGCAGCTCCTCTCGGGCTATTGGCCCCTACGAGCAGTACTTC
NA,NA,TRBV4-2,TRBJ2-7,CASSQARGSSYEQYF,TGTGCCAGCAGCCAGGCCCGCGGCAGCTCCTACGAGCAGTACTTC
TRBD2,NA,TRBV4-1,TRBJ2-5,CASSQARSPLAGGRAHETQYF,TGCGCCAGCAGCCAAGCCCGCTCCCCGCTAGCGGGAGGGCGGGCCCACGAGACCCAGTACTTC
TRBD1,few,TRBV6-1,TRBJ1-6,CATKTGVASPLHF,TGTGCCACAAAAACAGGGGTTGCTTCACCCCTCCACTTT
TRBD1,NA,TRBV27,TRBJ2-1,CASSFQTGPDNEQFF,TGTGCCAGCAGTTTCCAGACAGGGCCAGACAATGAGCAGTTCTTC
NA,once,TRBV5-6,TRBJ1-5,CASSSAGGLLQPQHF,TGTGCCAGCAGCTCCGCGGGGGGCTTACTTCAGCCCCAGCATTTT
TRBD1,NA,TRBV6-1,TRBJ1-2,CASSATGTDNTPYGYTF,TGTGCCAGCAGTGCTACCGGGACAGACAATACCCCCTATGGCTACACCTTC
NA,NA,TRBV28,TRBJ2-3,CASSSPGVTDTQYF,TGTGCCAGCAGTTCCCCGGGGGTCACAGATACGCAGTATTTT
NA,NA,TRBV27,TRBJ2-5,CASSGPSLETQYF,TGTGCCAGCAGTGGGCCTTCATTGGAGACCCAGTACTTC
TRBD1,once,TRBV5-5,TRBJ1-5,CASSLRQGMGGNQPQHF,TGTGCCAGCAGCTTAAGACAGGGGATGGGGGGCAATCAGCCCCAGCATTTT
NA,NA,TRBV5-4,TRBJ1-1,CASSPGTNLGIGAEAFF,TGTGCCAGCAGTCCCGGGACGAACCTTGGCATAGGAGCTGAAGCTTTCTTT